The 14 T cell receptor beta chains given below trace back to one sample, sequenced in a study of blood T cell repertoires in COVID-19. Sequencing used immunoSEQ multiplex PCR; TCRdb keeps in-frame clones, though not all of them. The sample has under 350,000 clones, more than 90% seen once. Sequenced sample: PBMCs or T cells enriched from blood (not recorded which). Receptors originate from a man aged 55 to 69 who had recovered from COVID-19.

The CDR3 sequence is CASSFYGFRELFF. In DNA, the CDR3 is TGTGCCAGCAGTTTTTACGGGTTCCGGGAGCTGTTTTTT. The V gene is TRBV12-3 or TRBV12-4, the J gene TRBJ2-2; D remains unclear. Trimming stripped 3 bases from V and 9 bases from J, with 11 bases between. This CDR3 has 13 amino acids.

The chain employs TRBV6-4 and TRBJ1-1; weak D call: TRBD1 (5 bases). Germline CDR1 and CDR2: MRHNA and SNTAGT. With 3 bases removed from V and 4 bases from J, the gap between germline ends came to 9 bases. The CDR3 loop spans 13 amino acids. This CDR3 reads CASSEGGGTEAFF. Here the CDR3 DNA reads TGTGCCAGCAGTGAAGGCGGGGGCACTGAAGCTTTCTTT.

Note on this clone: This specimen includes other DNA sequences encoding the same CDR3. The chain employs TRBV5-5 and TRBJ1-2; 8 nucleotides agree with TRBD1. With V trimmed by 3 bases and J by 5 bases, 3 bases remained unmatched. CDR3 length: 13 residues. Germline V CDR1 and CDR2: SGHKS, YYEKEE (reference sequence). The CDR3 reads CASSWGQVYGYTF. The CDR3 coding sequence is TGTGCCAGCAGCTGGGGACAGGTATATGGCTACACCTTC.

The chain uses TRBV29-1 and TRBJ2-1, with 8 bases matching TRBD2. Germline CDR1 reads SQVTM; CDR2 reads ANQGSEA. J lost 6 bases, V lost 5 bases, and 12 bases had no gene match. CDR3 length: 15 residues. This CDR3 reads CSVRSREGLSNEQFF. The CDR3 DNA sequence: TGCAGCGTTAGGAGTCGGGAGGGCCTCTCCAATGAGCAGTTCTTC.

The chain couples TRBV30 to TRBJ1-1; 7 bases line up with TRBD1. Germline CDR1 is GTSNPN and CDR2 is SVGIG (reference sequence). The length of the CDR3 is 14 residues. The J segment lost 3 bases and the V segment lost 3 bases, leaving 7 bases of the junction unmatched. In DNA form, the CDR3 reads TGTGCCTGGAGGTCTCCAGACAGGGACACTGAAGCTTTCTTT. Its protein is CAWRSPDRDTEAFF.

The chain uses TRBV11-3 and TRBJ2-5; 8 nucleotides match TRBD2. The CDR3 runs to 17 residues. V shed 2 bases and J 5 bases; nucleotides not matched to a gene: 13. Looked up from germline, CDR1 is SGHNT and CDR2 is YENEEA. The CDR3 reads CASSLPVWREVVETQYF. DNA of the CDR3: TGTGCCAGCAGCTTACCCGTCTGGCGGGAGGTTGTCGAGACCCAGTACTTC.

The chain joins TRBV19 to TRBJ1-2; 10 bases are shared with TRBD1. V was pared by 5 bases and J by 5 bases, with 8 bases of the junction left unmatched. This CDR3 is 15 amino acids long. Per germline, CDR1 LNHDA and CDR2 SQIVND (reference sequence). Here the CDR3 DNA reads TGTGCCAGTAGTGGACCCGGGACAGGGGCTTATGGCTACACCTTC. This gives the protein CASSGPGTGAYGYTF.

The chain combines TRBV11-2 with TRBJ1-4, with 7 bases identical to TRBD1. CDR3 length equals 14 residues. Trimming at V came to 3 bases and at J to 8 bases, leaving 6 bases not matched to a gene. CDR1 and CDR2 from the germline V gene are SGHAT and FQNNGV. The DNA for the CDR3 is TGTGCCAGCAGCTTTGGGCAGGGGGGCGAAAAACTGTTTTTT. It translates to CASSFGQGGEKLFF. Full variable domain (missing parts from reference TRBV11-2 and TRBJ1-4): EAGVAQSPRYKIIEKRQSVAFWCNPISGHATLYWYQQILGQGPKLLIQFQNNGVVDDSQLPKDRFSAERLKGVDSTLKIQPAKLEDSAVYLCASSFGQGGEKLFFGSGTQLSVL.

The genes are TRBV19 and TRBJ1-6, with unresolved D. The CDR3 consists of 13 residues. The germline V gene encodes CDR1 LNHDA and CDR2 SQIVND (reference sequence). Trimming took off 5 bases at V and 10 bases at J, with 12 bases between the two ends. The CDR3 loop is CASSDSGRSPLHF. The CDR3 DNA sequence: TGTGCCAGTAGTGATTCGGGGAGGTCACCCCTCCACTTT.

The chain combines TRBV2 with TRBJ2-1, with 8 nucleotides matching TRBD2. Germline V gives CDR1 SNHLY, CDR2 FYNNEI. The ends lost 8 bases at V and 7 bases at J; junction bases unmatched: 7. The CDR3 totals 13 residues. The CDR3: CASLGLVSNEQFF. CDR3 nucleotide sequence: TGTGCCAGCTTGGGACTAGTGTCGAATGAGCAGTTCTTC.

The rearrangement uses TRBV6-4 and TRBJ1-5; 8 bases map to TRBD1. The length of the CDR3 is 15 residues. V was pared by 3 bases and J by 2 bases, with 3 bases of the junction left unmatched. The germline V gene has CDR1 MRHNA and CDR2 SNTAGT. The CDR3 region has the DNA TGTGCCAGCAGTGAACAGGGGGATGGCAATCAGCCCCAGCATTTT. This codes for CASSEQGDGNQPQHF.

For the CDR3, the DNA is TGTGCCACCAGTGATCACCCGGGACTAGCGGGTGCGTCCTACAATGAGCAGTTCTTC. Amino acid sequence: CATSDHPGLAGASYNEQFF. The rearrangement joins TRBV24-1 to TRBJ2-1; 12 bases match TRBD2. V lost 3 bases, J lost 1 base, and 9 bases stayed unmatched. This CDR3 region has 19 residues. The V gene's germline CDR1 is KGHDR and CDR2 SFDVKD.

This sequence joins TRBV9 and TRBJ1-2; D is undetermined. Germline V gives CDR1 SGDLS, CDR2 YYNGEE. The CDR3 has 15 amino acids. The V and J ends lost 0 bases and 3 bases respectively, with 12 bases between them. The DNA for the CDR3 is TGTGCCAGCAGCGTAGGGGCAGGTGCATACTATGGCTACACCTTC. Translated, it gives CASSVGAGAYYGYTF.

This chain connects TRBV6-5 to TRBJ2-7, with TRBD1 identical over 9 bases. The CDR3 has 16 residues. CDR1 and CDR2 from the germline V gene are MNHEY and SVGAGI. J was trimmed by 5 bases and V by 0 bases; bases with no gene match: 8. The DNA of the CDR3 is TGTGCCAGCAGTTACTCGATGGGACAGGGTTTCCACGAGCAGTACTTC. Protein product: CASSYSMGQGFHEQYF.